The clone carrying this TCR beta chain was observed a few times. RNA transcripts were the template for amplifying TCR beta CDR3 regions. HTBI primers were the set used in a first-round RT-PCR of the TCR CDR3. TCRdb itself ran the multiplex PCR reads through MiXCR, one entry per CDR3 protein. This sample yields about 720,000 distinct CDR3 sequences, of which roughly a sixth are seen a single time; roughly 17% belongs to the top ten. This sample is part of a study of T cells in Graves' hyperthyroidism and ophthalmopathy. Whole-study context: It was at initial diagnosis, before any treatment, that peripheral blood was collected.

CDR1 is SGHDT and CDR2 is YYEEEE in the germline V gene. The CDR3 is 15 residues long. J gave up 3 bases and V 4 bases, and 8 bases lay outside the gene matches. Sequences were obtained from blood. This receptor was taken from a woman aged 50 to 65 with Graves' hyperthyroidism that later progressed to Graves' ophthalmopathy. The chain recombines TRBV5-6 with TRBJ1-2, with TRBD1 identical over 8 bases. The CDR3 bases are TGTGCCAGCAGCACCCCAGGGGGCGTGGACTATGGCTACACCTTC. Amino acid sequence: CASSTPGGVDYGYTF.